This T cell receptor beta chain comes out of a study of a mutant IDH1 vaccine in newly diagnosed glioma. Study summary: With temozolomide cycles, or 4-6 weeks after radiotherapy alone, vaccination was started. Mean patient age was approximately 39 years; approximately 60% were male and approximately 40% female.

Assay: immunoSEQ multiplex PCR; the TCRdb copy retains only in-frame clones and omits some. Here the sample spans 45,000 to 55,000 clones, about 82% being singletons. This clone came up many times. Its antigen is still unknown. Time point reported: week 35, safety follow-up. Each vaccine dose was 300 ug of mutant IDH1 20-mer peptide, with topical imiquimod. The TCR was taken from a man aged 40-49 years with glioma. Sample: PBMCs, taken from a glioma patient whose treatment included an IDH1 peptide vaccine.

The CDR3 region has the DNA TGTGCCAGCAGTGCCACAGGGGCGCGCAATCAGCCCCAGCATTTT. It is translated as CASSATGARNQPQHF. J is TRBJ1-5 and V is TRBV28; 7 nucleotides line up with TRBD1. The CDR3 length is 15 residues. The germline V gene has CDR1 MDHEN and CDR2 SYDVKM. Trimming cost V 5 bases and J 2 bases; bases outside gene matches: 6.